A selection of T cell receptor beta chains follows, all from one sample in a study of blood T cell repertoires in COVID-19. Sequencing was performed with immunoSEQ multiplex PCR; in TCRdb, only in-frame clones are kept and a portion is missing. Of approximately 180,000 clones listed, roughly three quarters were seen once; the top ten hold less than 20%. The source material was PBMCs or T cells enriched from blood (not recorded which). These receptors were taken from a woman aged 50 to 60 with acute COVID-19. CDR3s include the opening cysteine and the closing phenylalanine or tryptophan. The order of the fields is J gene, V gene, clone size, D gene, CDR3 protein, CDR3 DNA. D genes are given only for firm matches. The size of a clone is reported for some rows only, either as once, few or many, or as a class for expanded clones.

TRBJ1-4,TRBV3-1/TRBV3-2,NA,NA,CASSLTGREGEKLFF,TGTGCCAGCAGCCTAACAGGCCGCGAAGGTGAAAAACTGTTTTTT
TRBJ1-1,TRBV7-9,NA,TRBD1,CASSSTGSTEAFF,TGTGCCAGCAGCTCGACAGGGTCCACTGAAGCTTTCTTT
TRBJ1-5,TRBV7-3,once,NA,CASSPTGSGQPQHF,TGTGCCAGCAGCCCTACAGGGTCCGGTCAGCCCCAGCATTTT
TRBJ2-5,TRBV7-2,NA,NA,CASSLGGRIHETQYF,TGTGCCAGCAGCTTAGGGGGCAGAATTCACGAGACCCAGTACTTC
TRBJ1-2,TRBV5-4,NA,NA,CASSEGGANYGYTF,TGTGCCAGCAGCGAGGGGGGGGCTAACTATGGCTACACCTTC
TRBJ2-3,TRBV11-2,once,TRBD2,CASSDKVSSGGRDTQYF,TGTGCCAGCAGCGACAAGGTTTCTAGCGGGGGTCGGGATACGCAGTATTTT
TRBJ1-2,TRBV7-9,NA,TRBD1,CASSNGLWTGLRTPYGYTF,TGTGCCAGCAGCAACGGACTCTGGACAGGGCTCCGAACACCCTATGGCTACACCTTC
TRBJ2-1,TRBV11-2,NA,NA,CASSLDRLNEQFF,TGTGCCAGCAGCCTCGACAGGTTGAATGAGCAGTTCTTC
TRBJ2-3,TRBV7-3,NA,NA,CASSSPPGPQYF,TGTGCCAGCAGCTCCCCCCCAGGCCCGCAGTATTTT
TRBJ1-4,TRBV2,NA,TRBD1,CAGSRGRDEKLFF,TGTGCCGGCTCAAGGGGGCGGGATGAAAAACTGTTTTTT
TRBJ2-5,TRBV28,few,NA,CASRDYQETQYF,TGTGCCAGCAGGGACTACCAAGAGACCCAGTACTTC
TRBJ1-3,TRBV19,NA,TRBD1,CASTDRARNTIYF,TGTGCCAGTACGGACAGGGCCCGAAACACCATATATTTT
TRBJ1-4,TRBV19,NA,NA,CASSRLKNEKLFF,TGTGCCAGTAGTCGGTTGAAGAATGAAAAACTGTTTTTT
TRBJ2-2,TRBV4-3,NA,TRBD1,CASSQAGTANTGELFF,TGCGCCAGCAGCCAAGCCGGGACAGCGAACACCGGGGAGCTGTTTTTT
TRBJ1-1,TRBV5-4,NA,NA,CASSFGGGGKNTEAFF,TGTGCCAGCAGCTTTGGGGGGGGAGGTAAAAACACTGAAGCTTTCTTT
TRBJ2-2,TRBV4-3,NA,TRBD2,CASSHASGGAGELFF,TGCGCCAGCAGCCATGCTAGCGGGGGAGCTGGGGAGCTGTTTTTT
TRBJ2-2,TRBV11-3,NA,TRBD1,CASSGDRGSGELFF,TGTGCCAGCAGCGGAGACAGGGGCTCCGGGGAGCTGTTTTTT
TRBJ2-3,TRBV2,NA,TRBD2,CASRRAGGTDTQYF,TGTGCCAGCAGAAGAGCGGGGGGCACAGATACGCAGTATTTT
TRBJ2-6,TRBV1,NA,NA,CTSSPSLLRGGATPSGANVLTF,TGCACCAGCAGCCCCTCACTCCTGAGAGGGGGGGCCACCCCGTCTGGGGCCAACGTCCTGACTTTC
TRBJ1-4,TRBV10-3,NA,NA,CAISKRADEKLFF,TGTGCCATTAGTAAGAGGGCGGATGAAAAACTGTTTTTT
TRBJ2-1,TRBV5-1,NA,NA,CASSSIGQNTYNEQFF,TGCGCCAGCAGCTCGATAGGACAGAATACCTACAATGAGCAGTTCTTC
TRBJ2-1,TRBV11-3,NA,TRBD1,CASSLRTGTYNEQFF,TGTGCCAGCAGCTTGAGGACAGGGACCTACAATGAGCAGTTCTTC
TRBJ2-3,TRBV19,NA,TRBD1,CASSIEDRGAPHSTDTQYF,TGTGCCAGTAGTATAGAGGACAGGGGAGCGCCCCATAGCACAGATACGCAGTATTTT
TRBJ2-3,TRBV7-3,NA,TRBD2,CASSKSGGAIDTQYF,TGTGCCAGCAGCAAGAGCGGGGGGGCTATCGATACGCAGTATTTT
TRBJ2-3,TRBV7-9,NA,TRBD2,CASSSLPGLAKDTQYF,TGTGCCAGCAGCTCACTCCCGGGACTAGCGAAAGATACGCAGTATTTT
TRBJ1-2,TRBV5-6,NA,TRBD1,CASSRDRGQITYGYTF,TGTGCCAGCAGCCGAGACAGGGGGCAAATTACCTATGGCTACACCTTC
TRBJ1-5,TRBV15,NA,TRBD1,CATSRGAGGVNQPQHF,TGTGCCACCAGCAGAGGGGCAGGGGGAGTTAATCAGCCCCAGCATTTT
TRBJ1-6,TRBV28,NA,NA,CASLGHGTSPLHF,TGTGCCAGCCTGGGCCACGGAACATCACCCCTCCACTTT
TRBJ2-3,TRBV10-3,NA,TRBD2,CATGTSGGTHDTQYF,TGTGCCACCGGGACTAGCGGGGGGACACATGATACGCAGTATTTT
TRBJ1-2,TRBV5-4,NA,TRBD1,CASSPTGPFSYGYTF,TGTGCCAGCAGCCCGACAGGGCCCTTCTCCTATGGCTACACCTTC
TRBJ2-5,TRBV7-2,NA,TRBD2,CASSPGRDQTQYF,TGTGCCAGCAGCCCAGGGAGGGACCAGACCCAGTACTTC
TRBJ2-1,TRBV6-5,NA,NA,CASSNPGNEQFF,TGTGCCAGCAGTAACCCGGGCAATGAGCAGTTCTTC
TRBJ1-5,TRBV19,NA,TRBD1,CASNLDRSNQPQHF,TGTGCCAGTAACCTGGACAGGAGCAATCAGCCCCAGCATTTT
TRBJ1-1,TRBV3-1/TRBV3-2,NA,NA,CASSPGHNFGGRTEAFF,TGTGCCAGCAGCCCAGGACATAACTTTGGGGGCCGAACTGAAGCTTTCTTT
TRBJ2-3,TRBV16,NA,NA,CASSQSFSQGGTDTQYF,TGTGCCAGCAGCCAATCGTTTTCACAGGGTGGCACAGATACGCAGTATTTT
TRBJ1-2,TRBV7-9,many,NA,CASSLDRVPYGYTF,TGTGCCAGCAGCTTAGACAGGGTCCCATATGGCTACACCTTC
TRBJ1-4,TRBV30,NA,NA,CAWSVGFSARAGGNEKLFF,TGTGCCTGGAGTGTAGGGTTTAGTGCCAGGGCGGGAGGAAATGAAAAACTGTTTTTT
TRBJ1-3,TRBV4-2,NA,NA,CASSQDGAGNTIYF,TGTGCCAGCAGTCAAGATGGGGCCGGAAACACCATATATTTT
TRBJ2-5,TRBV6-2/TRBV6-3,NA,TRBD2,CASSYPSGTRIETQYF,TGTGCCAGCAGTTATCCGTCGGGGACTAGGATCGAGACCCAGTACTTC
TRBJ1-2,TRBV9,NA,TRBD1,CASSQTGDYGYTF,TGTGCCAGCAGCCAAACAGGGGACTATGGCTACACCTTC
TRBJ2-1,TRBV19,NA,TRBD2,CASSIVLAGIRYNEQFF,TGTGCCAGTAGTATTGTACTAGCGGGGATTCGTTACAATGAGCAGTTCTTC
TRBJ1-2,TRBV12-3/TRBV12-4,NA,TRBD1,CASSFRQGGGYTF,TGTGCCAGCAGTTTCCGACAGGGCGGTGGCTACACCTTC
TRBJ2-5,TRBV24-1,NA,NA,CATSDFGVETQYF,TGTGCCACCAGTGATTTCGGGGTGGAGACCCAGTACTTC
TRBJ1-2,TRBV7-9,once,TRBD1,CASSPGQATTGYTF,TGTGCCAGCAGCCCCGGACAGGCCACGACAGGCTACACCTTC
TRBJ1-2,TRBV6-5,NA,TRBD1,CASSYSGTGGKTF,TGTGCCAGCAGTTACTCTGGTACAGGGGGTAAAACCTTC
TRBJ1-1,TRBV7-9,NA,NA,CASSLAGGETEAFF,TGTGCCAGCAGCTTAGCCGGAGGGGAGACTGAAGCTTTCTTT
TRBJ1-2,TRBV19,NA,NA,CASMGWQAGYGYTF,TGTGCCAGTATGGGGTGGCAGGCGGGCTATGGCTACACCTTC
TRBJ2-5,TRBV12-3/TRBV12-4,NA,NA,CAGTGGETQYF,TGTGCCGGCACTGGCGGAGAGACCCAGTACTTC
TRBJ2-3,TRBV12-3/TRBV12-4,NA,NA,CASSLVTDTQYF,TGTGCCAGCAGTTTAGTAACAGATACGCAGTATTTT
TRBJ1-4,TRBV4-1,NA,NA,CASSQTPGEKLFF,TGCGCCAGCAGCCAGACCCCAGGGGAAAAACTGTTTTTT
TRBJ2-2,TRBV7-2,NA,TRBD2,CASSLLAGANTGELFF,TGTGCCAGCAGCTTACTAGCGGGGGCAAACACCGGGGAGCTGTTTTTT
TRBJ2-1,TRBV18,NA,NA,CASSPPSEGLNEQFF,TGTGCCAGCTCACCACCGTCGGAGGGGCTCAATGAGCAGTTCTTC